The 24 T cell receptor beta chains below were found in one sample sequenced in a study of shared clonotypes between healthy human individuals. Data came from immunoSEQ multiplex PCR; TCRdb stores just in-frame clones and leaves some out. Among approximately 600,000 clones, roughly 95% were seen once, and the ten largest hold about 0.11%. Naive CD8 populations comprised CD45RO-negative cells positively selected for CCR7, excluding terminally differentiated effector memory CD45RA+ cells. The sequencing input was naive CD8+ T cells sorted from blood. These receptors were collected from a woman under 40 in good health.

This sequence joins TRBV10-1 and TRBJ1-1; D is undetermined. The CDR3 loop spans 14 amino acids. The germline V gene has CDR1 WNHNN and CDR2 SYGVQD (reference sequence). Trimming cost V 7 bases and J 0 bases, with 12 bases left between them. The CDR3 loop reads CASTGGRMNTEAFF. The CDR3 DNA reads TGCGCCAGCACGGGAGGACGGATGAACACTGAAGCTTTCTTT.

The chain couples TRBV2 to TRBJ2-5; D might be TRBD2 (5 bases). From germline, CDR1 is SNHLY and CDR2 FYNNEI. Trimming removed 3 bases from V and 2 bases from J, with 10 bases in between. This CDR3 spans 14 amino acids. CDR3 coding DNA: TGTGCCAGCAGTGAGGACTGGCCACAAGAGACCCAGTACTTC. It encodes CASSEDWPQETQYF.

Comments on this clone: Additional DNA sequences in this sample encode the identical CDR3. The chain employs TRBV5-1 and TRBJ1-5; tentative D call: TRBD1 (6 bases). The CDR3 consists of 14 residues. Germline lookup yields CDR1 SGHRS and CDR2 YFSETQ. The V end was cut by 3 bases, the J end by 4 bases, with 11 bases between. CDR3 sequence reads: CASSWEGGNQPQHF. The CDR3 nucleotides are TGCGCCAGCAGCTGGGAGGGGGGAAATCAGCCCCAGCATTTT.

The sample holds a few counts of this clone. The rearrangement joins TRBV7-6 to TRBJ2-3, with TRBD2 matching 8 bases. The CDR3 contains 16 residues. From germline, CDR1 is SGHVS and CDR2 FNYEAQ. V shed 3 bases, J shed 0 bases, and the junction held 5 bases outside the gene matches. DNA of the CDR3: TGTGCCAGCAGCTTCTACTCTAGCGGGAGCACAGATACGCAGTATTTT. Amino acids: CASSFYSSGSTDTQYF.

The chain links TRBV28 to TRBJ1-2, with no clear D. Trimming cost V 3 bases and J 4 bases, with 15 bases left between them. The length of the CDR3 is 15 residues. The germline gives CDR1 MDHEN, CDR2 SYDVKM. The CDR3 DNA reads TGTGCCAGCAGTTTGCTGCTGGACGGCTCCTATGGCTACACCTTC. Translating it yields CASSLLLDGSYGYTF.

The chain recombines TRBV9 with TRBJ2-7; tentatively, D is TRBD2 (6 bases). Deletions cut 0 bases from V and 2 bases from J, with 12 bases between. Germline CDR1 and CDR2: SGDLS and YYNGEE. The CDR3 runs 15 residues. The CDR3 DNA reads TGTGCCAGCAGCGTAGGAGTAGCGGACACCTACGAGCAGTACTTC. Protein: CASSVGVADTYEQYF.

The V call is TRBV13, the J call TRBJ1-2; maybe TRBD1 (6 bases). This CDR3 region has 18 residues. Looked up from germline, CDR1 is PRHDT and CDR2 is FYEKMQ (reference sequence). The germline V and J ends were trimmed by 5 bases and 2 bases, with 24 bases remaining between them. The CDR3 coding sequence is TGTGCCAGCAGCCCAGAAACCCGGACAGCCAGTCCAAACTATGGCTACACCTTC. Translation gives CASSPETRTASPNYGYTF.

The chain's CDR3 is CASSQVGEGLSNEQFF. The CDR3 coding sequence is TGTGCCAGCAGCCAGGTGGGAGAGGGGCTTTCAAATGAGCAGTTCTTC. The chain recombines TRBV11-2 with TRBJ2-1, with D perhaps being TRBD1 or TRBD2 (5 bases each). Looked up from germline, CDR1 is SGHAT and CDR2 is FQNNGV. The CDR3 length is 16 residues. Trimming left V 5 bases short and J 7 bases short, with 21 bases between.

This rearrangement joins TRBV4-2 to TRBJ2-2; the match to TRBD2 covers 9 bases. The germline CDR1 and CDR2 sequences are LGHNA and YNFKEQ. Trimming cost V 1 base and J 7 bases; bases outside gene matches: 7. The CDR3 is 16 amino acids. The chain's CDR3 is CASSQGAGGADGELFF. In nucleotides, the CDR3 is TGTGCCAGCAGCCAAGGAGCGGGAGGCGCTGACGGGGAGCTGTTTTTT.

The rearrangement links TRBV27 to TRBJ2-7; no clear D gene. The CDR3 has 15 residues. Trimming removed 3 bases from V and 2 bases from J, with 14 bases in between. Germline V CDR1 and CDR2: MNHEY, SMNVEV (reference sequence). CDR3 DNA: TGTGCCAGCAGTTTGTTTCCGACGGAGACCTACGAGCAGTACTTC. Its protein product is CASSLFPTETYEQYF.

The rearrangement uses TRBV14 and TRBJ1-6; D gene uncertain. This CDR3 is 17 amino acids long. Germline-derived CDR1 and CDR2 are SGHDN and FVKESK. V was pared by 7 bases and J by 10 bases, with 26 bases between. The CDR3 region has the DNA TGTGCCAGCACCGTAATGAGGAGTGGGCCGGAAGACTCACCCCTCCACTTT. Translated: CASTVMRSGPEDSPLHF.

The chain has TRBV19 and TRBJ2-1; 11 bases align to TRBD2. This CDR3 has 16 residues. V was clipped by 5 bases and J by 6 bases; unmatched bases: 9. Looked up from germline, CDR1 is LNHDA and CDR2 is SQIVND (reference sequence). Here the CDR3 DNA reads TGTGCCAGTAGTTCAAGACTAGCGGGAATTATCAATGAGCAGTTCTTC. It encodes CASSSRLAGIINEQFF.

This clone was detected a few times. The chain joins TRBV14 to TRBJ1-1, with 8 positions matching TRBD1. In germline, CDR1 is SGHDN, CDR2 FVKESK. V gave up 6 bases and J gave up 3 bases; unmatched junction bases: 6. The CDR3 spans 14 residues. The CDR3 loop reads CASRMTGDYTEAFF. The CDR3 DNA sequence: TGTGCCAGCAGGATGACAGGGGATTACACTGAAGCTTTCTTT.

Details on this clone: The germline gene is not matched at one end of the junction; a read error may be the cause. The rearrangement uses TRBV6-1 and TRBJ2-7, with TRBD2 as a possible D gene (5 bases). The CDR3 covers 10 residues. The germline CDR1 and CDR2 sequences are MNHNS and SASEGT. DNA for the CDR3: TGTGCCAGCAGTGATGGGGTAGAGGGATTC. Translated: CASSDGVEGF.

In its sample, this clone was seen a few times. Other DNA sequences in this specimen translate into the identical CDR3. The chain employs TRBV27 and TRBJ2-1; D is undetermined. Germline CDR1 and CDR2: MNHEY and SMNVEV (reference sequence). V was pared by 3 bases and J by 0 bases, with 6 bases between. CDR3 length: 14 residues. CDR3 coding DNA: TGTGCCAGCAGTTTGGTGAGCTCCTACAATGAGCAGTTCTTC. Its protein is CASSLVSSYNEQFF.

This chain uses TRBV19 with TRBJ2-3; 7 nucleotides align to TRBD2. In germline, CDR1 is LNHDA, CDR2 SQIVND (reference sequence). CDR3 length equals 15 residues. With V trimmed by 6 bases and J by 2 bases, 8 bases remained unmatched. The CDR3 DNA reads as TGTGCCAGTAGGGGCCTAGCGGAACCCACAGATACGCAGTATTTT. Translation gives CASRGLAEPTDTQYF.

The chain links TRBV7-8 to TRBJ2-5, with D hard to call. The J call could be wrong; TRBJ2-7 is a better fit for the DNA end. CDR3 length equals 13 residues. CDR1 and CDR2 from the germline V gene are SGHVS and FQNEAQ. The DNA of the CDR3 is TGTGCCAGCAGCTTAGTAGGGCTCTACGAGCAGTACTTC. Translated: CASSLVGLYEQYF.

CDR3 residues: CASSETAYNEQFF. The CDR3 region has the DNA TGTGCCAGCAGCGAGACAGCTTACAATGAGCAGTTCTTC. This chain connects TRBV5-4 to TRBJ2-1; D may be TRBD1 (5 bases). This CDR3 has 13 amino acids. The V gene lost 4 bases and the J gene lost 4 bases, with 9 bases spanning the gap. CDR1 and CDR2 (germline): SGHNT, YYREEE (reference sequence).

This sequence joins TRBV5-4 and TRBJ2-5; no reliable D call. The CDR3 runs to 12 residues. V lost 0 bases and J lost 5, with 5 bases in between. Germline V gene sequence: CDR1 SGHNT, CDR2 YYREEE (reference sequence). CDR3 in amino acids: CASSLVSETQYF. DNA of the CDR3: TGTGCCAGCAGCTTGGTCAGCGAGACCCAGTACTTC.

The chain couples TRBV27 to TRBJ2-7; D is perhaps TRBD1 (6 bases). Germline V lookup: CDR1 MNHEY, CDR2 SMNVEV (reference sequence). There are 14 residues in the CDR3. The CDR3 loop reads CATRWGQGRHEQYF. The CDR3 region has the DNA TGTGCAACCCGTTGGGGGCAGGGCCGACACGAGCAGTACTTC.

This chain uses TRBV2 with TRBJ1-6, with no clear D. CDR3 size: 15 residues. Between the trimmed V and J ends, which lost 6 bases and 3 bases, there was a span of 12 bases. Germline assignment: CDR1 SNHLY and CDR2 FYNNEI. CDR3 DNA: TGTGCCAGCAGCTCTCCCGGGAACTATAATTCACCCCTCCACTTT. Translation: CASSSPGNYNSPLHF.

This chain uses TRBV9 with TRBJ2-5, with 8 bases identical to TRBD1. The J call may be incorrect, as the DNA end agrees better with TRBJ2-7. The length of the CDR3 is 14 residues. Germline V lookup: CDR1 SGDLS, CDR2 YYNGEE. CDR3 bases: TGTGCCAGCAGCGAGACAGGGGCTCCCTACGAGCAGTACTTC. Its translation: CASSETGAPYEQYF.

The chain is built from TRBV6-1 and TRBJ2-7; D gene uncertain. Looked up from germline, CDR1 is MNHNS and CDR2 is SASEGT. The CDR3 totals 15 residues. Trimming removed 2 bases from V and 1 base from J, with 12 bases in between. The CDR3 loop reads CASSELPEESYEQYF. In nucleotides, the CDR3 is TGTGCCAGCAGTGAACTCCCCGAAGAATCCTACGAGCAGTACTTC.

This chain connects TRBV5-4 to TRBJ2-7, with unresolved D. Germline V gives CDR1 SGHNT, CDR2 YYREEE (reference sequence). Trimming stripped 1 base from V and 1 base from J, with 15 bases between. CDR3 length: 16 residues. The CDR3 DNA sequence: TGTGCCAGCAGCTTGTCGTGGGATGAGCTTTCCTACGAGCAGTACTTC. It translates to CASSLSWDELSYEQYF.